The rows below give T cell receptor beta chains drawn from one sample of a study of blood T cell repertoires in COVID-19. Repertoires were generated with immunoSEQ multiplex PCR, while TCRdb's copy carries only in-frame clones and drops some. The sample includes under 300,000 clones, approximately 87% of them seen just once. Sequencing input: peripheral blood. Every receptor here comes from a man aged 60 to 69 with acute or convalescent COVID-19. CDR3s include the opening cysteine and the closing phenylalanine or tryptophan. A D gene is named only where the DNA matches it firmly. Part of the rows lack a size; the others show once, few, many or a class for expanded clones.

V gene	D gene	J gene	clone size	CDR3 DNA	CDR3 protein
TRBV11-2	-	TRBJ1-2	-	TGTGCCAGCAGCTTAGCTATTATAGCTAACTATGGCTACACCTTC	CASSLAIIANYGYTF
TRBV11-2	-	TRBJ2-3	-	TGTGCCAGCAGCTCCAGCTCGGGAAGCACAGATACGCAGTATTTT	CASSSSSGSTDTQYF
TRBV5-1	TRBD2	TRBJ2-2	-	TGCGCCAGCAACCCAGGCGCGGGAGGTCAGACCGGGGAGCTGTTTTTT	CASNPGAGGQTGELFF
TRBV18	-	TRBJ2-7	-	TGTGCCAGCTCACCGGGGACTTCCTACGAGCAGTACTTC	CASSPGTSYEQYF
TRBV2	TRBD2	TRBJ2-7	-	TGTGCCAGCACCCCGGTTGCTGGCGGGAGGCCCACCTACGAGCAGTACTTC	CASTPVAGGRPTYEQYF
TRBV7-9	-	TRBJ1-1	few	TGTGCCAGCAGCTTAGGTGACAGTGCCCACACTGAAGCTTTCTTT	CASSLGDSAHTEAFF
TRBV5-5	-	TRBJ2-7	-	TGTGCCAGCAGCTTGTGGCCTAGCCCTTCGCGAGAGCAGTACTTC	CASSLWPSPSREQYF
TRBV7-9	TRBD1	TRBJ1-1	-	TGTGCCAGCAGCTTTTATTATCGGACAGGGGGTCAAAACACTGAAGCTTTCTTT	CASSFYYRTGGQNTEAFF
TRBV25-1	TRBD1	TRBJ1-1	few	TGTGCCAGCAGTGGACGGACAGGGAGGACTGAAGCTTTCTTT	CASSGRTGRTEAFF
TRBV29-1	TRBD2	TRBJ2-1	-	TGCAGCGTTGGTCGGGCTAGCGGAGGCTACAATGAGCAGTTCTTC	CSVGRASGGYNEQFF
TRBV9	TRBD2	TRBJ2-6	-	TGTGCCAGCAGCGTAGCTACCCCTCCCGGGAGGTCTGGGGCCAACGTCCTGACTTTC	CASSVATPPGRSGANVLTF
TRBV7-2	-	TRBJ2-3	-	TGTGCCAGCAGCCCGCAGTCGAAGGGGGCAGATACGCAGTATTTT	CASSPQSKGADTQYF
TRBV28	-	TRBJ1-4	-	TGTGCCAGCAGTTTCATTCCAGCGGAATATGAAAAACTGTTTTTT	CASSFIPAEYEKLFF
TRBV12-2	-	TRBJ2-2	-	TGTGCAAGTCGCTCCGTTAGAGCGGCACCCCACGGGGAGCTGTTTTTT	CASRSVRAAPHGELFF
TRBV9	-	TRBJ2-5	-	TGTGCCAGCAGCCCCGGGGAATGGGACCAAGAGACCCAGTACTTC	CASSPGEWDQETQYF
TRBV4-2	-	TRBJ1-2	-	TGTGCCAGCAGCCAACGCGGGGGAAATGGCTACACCTTC	CASSQRGGNGYTF
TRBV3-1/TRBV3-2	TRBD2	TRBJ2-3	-	TGTGCCAGCAGCCAAGGGTGGCGGCGACTAGCGGGACCGGATTCGCAGTATTTT	CASSQGWRRLAGPDSQYF
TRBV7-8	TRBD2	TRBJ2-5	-	TGTGCCAGCGGGAGGGGATCGGGAGAGACCCAGTACTTC	CASGRGSGETQYF
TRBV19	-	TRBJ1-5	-	TGTGCCAGTAGTTTTTCTACGCAGCCCCAGCATTTT	CASSFSTQPQHF
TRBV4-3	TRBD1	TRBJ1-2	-	TGCGCCAGCAGCCAAGTGACAGGGGGAAGTAACTATGGCTACACCTTC	CASSQVTGGSNYGYTF
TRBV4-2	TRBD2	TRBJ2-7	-	TGTGCCAGCAGCCAAGATTTTAGCGGGAGGGCCGGGTACGAGCAGTACTTC	CASSQDFSGRAGYEQYF
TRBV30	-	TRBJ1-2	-	TGTGCCTGGAGTCCGGGGGACGGAGGGAGAGGAGGCTACACCTTC	CAWSPGDGGRGGYTF
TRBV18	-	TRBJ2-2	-	TGTGCCAGCTCACCAGCGGGCCCCGGGGAGCTGTTTTTT	CASSPAGPGELFF
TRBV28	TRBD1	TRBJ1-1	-	TGTGCCAGCAGTCATACCCGCCGGACAGGGTGGACCACTGAAGCTTTCTTT	CASSHTRRTGWTTEAFF
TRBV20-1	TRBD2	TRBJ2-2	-	TGCAGTGCTAGTTTGAGCGGGAGACGCACCGGGGAGCTGTTTTTT	CSASLSGRRTGELFF
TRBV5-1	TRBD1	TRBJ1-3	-	TGCGCCAGCAGCTTGACAGGGGGTGGCTCTGGAAACACCATATATTTT	CASSLTGGGSGNTIYF
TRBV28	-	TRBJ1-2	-	TGTGCCAGCAGTCCCCCCGGGGGTAACTATGGCTACACCTTC	CASSPPGGNYGYTF
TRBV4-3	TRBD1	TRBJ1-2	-	TGCGCCAGCAGCCAAGTTACAGGGGAGCCCTATGGCTACACCTTC	CASSQVTGEPYGYTF
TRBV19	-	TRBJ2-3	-	TGTGCCAGTAGTATAGGTAACATCGATACGCAGTATTTT	CASSIGNIDTQYF
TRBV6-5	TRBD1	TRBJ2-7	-	TGTGCCAGCCAGGACAGGGGATCCTACGAGCAGTACTTC	CASQDRGSYEQYF
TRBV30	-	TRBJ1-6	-	TGTGCCTGGAGTAGGGGGATAAATTCACCCCTCCACTTT	CAWSRGINSPLHF
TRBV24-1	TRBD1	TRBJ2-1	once	TGTGCCACCAGTGAAGGACAGGGGGCACGCAATGAGCAGTTCTTC	CATSEGQGARNEQFF
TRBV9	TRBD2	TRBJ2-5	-	TGTGCCAGCAGCGTAGTAGGACTAGCGGAAGAGACCCAGTACTTC	CASSVVGLAEETQYF
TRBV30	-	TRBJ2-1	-	TGTGCCTGGGGGCCTTCAGGCTACAATGAGCAGTTCTTC	CAWGPSGYNEQFF
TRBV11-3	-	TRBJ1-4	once	TGTGCCAGCAGCTCGCGACAGCAGAATGAAAAACTGTTTTTT	CASSSRQQNEKLFF
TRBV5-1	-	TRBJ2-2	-	TGCGCCAGCAGCGCCATCGGGACTTTGAACACCGGGGAGCTGTTTTTT	CASSAIGTLNTGELFF
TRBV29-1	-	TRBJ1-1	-	TGCAGCATGAACAGAGATCTGAACACTGAAGCTTTCTTT	CSMNRDLNTEAFF
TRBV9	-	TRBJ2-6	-	TGTGCCAGCAGCTACTCTGGGGCCAACGTCCTGACTTTC	CASSYSGANVLTF